The clone carrying this T cell receptor (beta chain) turned up a few times. Its target is unknown. This specimen comes from a study of T cells in Graves' hyperthyroidism and ophthalmopathy. The CDR3 regions of TCR beta were amplified from RNA transcripts. The HTBI primer set was used in a first-round RT-PCR of the TCR CDR3. TCRdb redid the calling of the multiplex PCR reads with MiXCR, one entry per CDR3 protein. The repertoire holds 300,000 to 400,000 distinct CDR3 sequences, with roughly 15% as singletons. Germline V gene sequence: CDR1 SEHNR, CDR2 FQNEAQ (reference sequence). CDR3 length: 15 residues. The V end was cut by 1 base, the J end by 7 bases, with 14 bases between. Investigators excluded patients with uncontrolled infection, other autoimmune disease, pregnancy or lactation. In making diagnoses, clinical symptoms, serum thyroxine and TRAb, thyroid ultrasound and orbital computed tomography were all used. It was 8 to 10 ml of fresh peripheral blood that supplied the PBMCs.

General study results and limits: Blood also carried most thyroid clonotypes expanded above 0.001.

The V and J genes are TRBV7-9 and TRBJ1-3; D is uncertain. The sample was blood. The clonotype was recovered from a woman aged 25 to 39 with Graves' ophthalmopathy. DNA of the CDR3: TGTGCCAGCAGCTTAGGGGCCAGTTCTATTAACACCATATATTTT. Translating it yields CASSLGASSINTIYF.